The T cell receptor (beta chain) under discussion was sequenced for a study of OX40 agonist ivuxolimab in advanced cancers. Overall study: An agonistic anti-OX40 (CD134) antibody, ivuxolimab, was used to treat the patients. Each dose-escalation patient presented with hepatocellular carcinoma, melanoma, renal cell or head and neck cancer.

Profiling relied on immunoSEQ multiplex PCR, and the TCRdb table lists in-frame clones only, not all of them. The table records around 67,000 clones, approximately 90% of them present only once. This clonotype was obtained from an adult with an advanced solid tumor such as melanoma, head and neck, liver or kidney cancer. Sequencing used CD4+ or CD8+ T cells sorted from blood, obtained in a trial of the OX40 agonist ivuxolimab.

The CDR3, as DNA: TGTGCCAGTAGTATCGCCCCGTCCGGGCAAGAGACCCAGTACTTC. Its translation is CASSIAPSGQETQYF. The rearrangement joins TRBV19 to TRBJ2-5; D is ambiguous. The CDR3 runs to 15 residues. V was clipped by 3 bases and J by 2 bases, with 13 bases between them. The germline V gene encodes CDR1 LNHDA and CDR2 SQIVND (reference sequence).